A single T cell receptor beta chain is shown here with its context. Authors' methods: Quantification of nucleated cells was approximated via reference gene primer amplification. TCRdb's table, derived via immunoSEQ multiplex PCR, lists solely in-frame clones and lacks some. V and J calls and clone size follow that table, whereas D and trimming were derived from the DNA. The data show just over 150,000 clones, with 88% seen just once and 6.5% to 8% held by the top ten. This record belongs to a study of blood T cell repertoires in COVID-19. At the level of the study: Samples came from the United States, Italy and Spain, spanning acute and convalescent COVID-19. The analysed material was cDNA or gDNA that came from T cells, B-cell-depleted T cells, or PBMCs.

The V gene lost 1 base and the J gene lost 5 bases, with 14 bases spanning the gap. The CDR3 loop spans 15 amino acids. Germline lookup yields CDR1 GTSNPN and CDR2 SVGIG (reference sequence). Participant-reported clinical history was the basis for cohort assignment. This clonotype was obtained from a woman between 50 and 59 years old who had recovered from COVID-19. V and J are TRBV30 and TRBJ1-4; D is possibly TRBD1 (6 bases). Sequenced: PBMCs or T cells enriched from blood (not recorded which). The CDR3 sequence is CAWSGDKRSNEKLFF. The CDR3 region has the DNA TGTGCCTGGAGTGGGGACAAGAGGTCGAATGAAAAACTGTTTTTT.